This TCR beta chain stems from a study of OX40 agonist ivuxolimab in advanced cancers. Clones were sequenced by immunoSEQ multiplex PCR, and TCRdb holds only the in-frame ones, with some missing. The sample shows some 76,000 clones, around 86% of them seen only once. The count of this clone is one. Its cognate antigen is unknown. The CDR3 loop spans 15 amino acids. Germline V gene data show CDR1 as SGHRS and CDR2 as YFSETQ. V lost 4 bases, J lost 3 bases, and 17 bases lay in between. Study results and caveats: Dose levels from 0.1 to 3.0 mg/kg saw CD4+ and CD8+ blood T cells expand clonally by week 6. Clonal expansion among partial responders at 0.1-3.0 mg/kg ranked near the lowest.

The chain joins TRBV5-1 to TRBJ2-7, with D possibly TRBD2 on 6 matching bases. The clonotype originates from an adult with an advanced solid tumor such as melanoma, head and neck, liver or kidney cancer. Sequencing used CD4+ or CD8+ T cells sorted from blood, obtained in a trial of the OX40 agonist ivuxolimab. The chain's CDR3 is CASSLSGTPVYEQYF. The CDR3 region has the DNA TGCGCCAGCAGCCTGTCGGGGACTCCTGTCTACGAGCAGTACTTC.